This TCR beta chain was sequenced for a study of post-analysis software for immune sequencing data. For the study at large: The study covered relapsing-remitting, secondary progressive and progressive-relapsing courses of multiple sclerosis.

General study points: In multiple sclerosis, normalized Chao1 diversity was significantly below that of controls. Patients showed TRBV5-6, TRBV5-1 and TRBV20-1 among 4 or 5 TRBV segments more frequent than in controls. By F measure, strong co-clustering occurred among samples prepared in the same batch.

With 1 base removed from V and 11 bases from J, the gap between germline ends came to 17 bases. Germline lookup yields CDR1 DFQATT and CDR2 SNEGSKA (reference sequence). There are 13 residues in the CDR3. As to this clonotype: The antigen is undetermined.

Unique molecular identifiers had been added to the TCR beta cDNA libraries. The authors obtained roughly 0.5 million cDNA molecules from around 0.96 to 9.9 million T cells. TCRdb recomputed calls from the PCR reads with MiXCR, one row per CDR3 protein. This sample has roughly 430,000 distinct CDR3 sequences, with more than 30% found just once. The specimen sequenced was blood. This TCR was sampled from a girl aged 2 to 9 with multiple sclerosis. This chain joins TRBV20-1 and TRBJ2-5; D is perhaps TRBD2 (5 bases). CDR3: CSARGTGSWEQYF. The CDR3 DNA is TGCAGTGCTAGAGGGACGGGGTCGTGGGAGCAGTACTTC.